The 27 T cell receptor beta chains presented below share a single source sample, sequenced in a study of blood T cells in healthy people across ages (dated by TCRdb to 2013 to 2016). Library construction relied on 5' RACE. The listed sequencing device is Illumina HiSeq 2500. A second PCR of about 7 to 12 cycles was performed with a sample-barcoded 5' primer and a J-beta primer mix. TCRdb's own reprocessing of the public reads used fastp at Q25 and MiXCR and kept productive beta chains. Here each entry gathers all rows of one CDR3 protein and keeps the most common genes and DNA. Present in this sample are some 800,000 distinct CDR3 sequences, under 45% of which were seen just once. The ten most abundant clones make up roughly 19% of the sample. Material: blood. Receptor source: a man aged 60 to 75 in good health.

In this sample, this clonotype turned up a few times. V usage is TRBV28 and J usage is TRBJ2-5; no clear D. Germline CDR1 reads MDHEN; CDR2 reads SYDVKM. Trimming shortened V by 5 bases and J by 4 bases, and 14 bases separated the two germline ends. The CDR3 consists of 14 residues. The CDR3 coding sequence is TGTGCCAGCAGTGTACGAAACCGTAGAGAGACCCAGTACTTC. Translating gives CASSVRNRRETQYF.

V gene TRBV7-9 combines with J gene TRBJ2-5; tentative D call: TRBD1 (6 bases). Germline CDR1 is SEHNR and CDR2 is FQNEAQ (reference sequence). V was shortened by 8 bases and J by 4 bases, with 11 bases between the two germline ends. The CDR3 is 12 amino acids. The CDR3 here is CASVVGGETQYF. Written as DNA, the CDR3 is TGTGCCAGCGTGGTAGGGGGAGAGACCCAGTACTTC.

The sample holds many counts of this clonotype. This chain links TRBV29-1 with TRBJ2-6; D is tentatively TRBD1 or TRBD2 (5 bases each). The germline gives CDR1 SQVTM, CDR2 ANQGSEA. Between the trimmed V and J ends, which lost 4 bases and 0 bases, there was a span of 10 bases. The CDR3 length is 15 residues. The CDR3 protein is CSVGSGSSGANVLTF. CDR3 bases: TGCAGCGTTGGTTCAGGGAGCTCTGGGGCCAACGTCCTGACTTTC.

This clonotype was counted between two and nine times. This rearrangement joins TRBV20-1 to TRBJ1-2; D not resolved. V was trimmed by 0 bases and J by 7 bases, leaving 15 bases between them. The length of the CDR3 is 14 residues. The germline gives CDR1 DFQATT, CDR2 SNEGSKA (reference sequence). The CDR3 bases are TGCAGTGCTAGAGATCTCGCGGGGATTCGTGGCTACACCTTC. Protein: CSARDLAGIRGYTF.

This clonotype has more than one count but fewer than ten. This rearrangement joins TRBV5-1 to TRBJ2-7, with D possibly called TRBD1 or TRBD2 (6 bases each). The germline V and J ends were trimmed by 3 bases and 5 bases, with 18 bases remaining between them. The germline V gene has CDR1 SGHRS and CDR2 YFSETQ. The CDR3 is made up of 15 amino acids. The CDR3 coding sequence is TGCGCCAGCAGCTGCGGGCGCGGGACACCCCACGAGCAGTACTTC. Its translation: CASSCGRGTPHEQYF.

This chain joins TRBV6-5 and TRBJ2-1, with TRBD2 matching 7 bases. The CDR3 loop spans 14 amino acids. Germline V CDR1 and CDR2: MNHEY, SVGAGI. V gave up 7 bases and J gave up 3 bases; unmatched junction bases: 6. DNA of the CDR3: TGTGCCAGCAAGGGAGGGGCTTTCTACAATGAGCAGTTCTTC. This translates into CASKGGAFYNEQFF.

This clonotype appeared a few times. The chain joins TRBV7-2 to TRBJ2-3; 14 positions match TRBD2. Germline V gene sequence: CDR1 SGHTA, CDR2 FQGNSA. V lost 2 bases, J lost 7 bases, and 5 bases stayed unmatched. The CDR3 loop spans 16 amino acids. The CDR3 is CASSLRTSGGPYTQYF. DNA of the CDR3: TGTGCCAGCAGCTTAAGGACTAGCGGGGGGCCCTATACGCAGTATTTT.

This chain connects TRBV25-1 to TRBJ2-5, with 8 bases matching TRBD1. The DNA end is more similar to TRBJ2-7, so the J call may be wrong. The CDR3 is 13 amino acids. CDR1 MGHDK and CDR2 SYGVNS come from the germline V gene. CDR3 sequence: CASSDDRGGEQYF. The CDR3 region has the DNA TGTGCCAGCAGTGACGACAGGGGTGGCGAGCAGTACTTC.

The chain uses TRBV29-1 and TRBJ2-1, with a weak D call TRBD1 (6 bases). The CDR3 is 14 amino acids. Trimming took off 6 bases at V and 1 base at J, with 13 bases between the two ends. Germline CDR1 is SQVTM and CDR2 is ANQGSEA. The CDR3 DNA is TGCAGCGTCGCGGACAGCCCTTCCTACAATGAGCAGTTCTTC. It translates to CSVADSPSYNEQFF.

The chain has TRBV5-1 and TRBJ1-4; D remains unclear. Germline assignment: CDR1 SGHRS and CDR2 YFSETQ. This CDR3 region has 14 residues. Trimming took off 0 bases at V and 6 bases at J, with 9 bases between the two ends. For the CDR3, the DNA is TGCGCCAGCAGCTTGGCCGCAGGAGATGAAAAACTGTTTTTT. Protein sequence: CASSLAAGDEKLFF.

The CDR3 loop is CASSAGARSEQYF. CDR3 in DNA: TGTGCCAGCAGCGCGGGGGCTCGCTCCGAGCAGTACTTC. This sequence joins TRBV7-2 and TRBJ2-7; TRBD2 might be the D (7 bases). This CDR3 is 13 amino acids long. Germline values: CDR1 SGHTA, CDR2 FQGNSA. V lost 5 bases and J lost 6, with 14 bases in between.

In this sample, this clonotype turned up a few times. The V gene is TRBV5-1, the J gene TRBJ2-3, with 8 positions matching TRBD2. V shed 7 bases and J 1 base; nucleotides not matched to a gene: 8. The CDR3 length is 15 residues. Germline V gene lookup returns CDR1 SGHRS and CDR2 YFSETQ. CDR3 DNA sequence: TGCGCCAGCGAACTCAGCGGGGGCGGCACAGATACGCAGTATTTT. Translated, it gives CASELSGGGTDTQYF.

The chain recombines TRBV6-1 with TRBJ2-7; TRBD2 aligns across 9 bases. With 7 bases clipped from V and 3 bases from J, the junction kept 13 bases outside the gene matches. The germline CDR1 and CDR2 sequences are MNHNS and SASEGT. The CDR3 runs 16 residues. The CDR3 DNA sequence: TGTGCCAGCATCAGCTGGGTAGCGGGGGACTTCTACGAGCAGTACTTC. It translates to CASISWVAGDFYEQYF.

This clonotype was seen a few times. The chain joins TRBV20-1 to TRBJ1-2, with D uncertain. This CDR3 is 11 amino acids long. CDR1 and CDR2 (germline): DFQATT, SNEGSKA (reference sequence). The V end lost 5 bases, the J end lost 8 bases, and 12 bases lay between the germline ends. This CDR3 reads CSAPRGAGYTF. The CDR3 bases are TGCAGTGCTCCCCGGGGAGCCGGCTACACCTTC.

This chain joins TRBV7-3 and TRBJ2-5; 8 nucleotides agree with TRBD2. V shed 5 bases, J shed 7 bases, and the junction held 12 bases outside the gene matches. The germline V gene encodes CDR1 SGHTA and CDR2 FQGTGA. The CDR3 runs 15 residues. The DNA for the CDR3 is TGTGCCAGCAGCGTAGCGGGACACCTGGGAGCGACCCAGTACTTC. This gives the protein CASSVAGHLGATQYF. The complete variable domain, with remaining parts taken from reference TRBV7-3 and TRBJ2-5, reads GAGVSQTPSNKVTEKGKYVELRCDPISGHTALYWYRQSLGQGPEFLIYFQGTGAADDSGLPNDRFFAVRPEGSVSTLKIQRTERGDSAVYLCASSVAGHLGATQYFGPGTRLLVL.

The V gene is TRBV18, the J gene TRBJ2-2; 7 bases align to TRBD2. Germline CDR1 is KGHSH and CDR2 is LQKENI. CDR3 length equals 16 residues. After removal of 4 bases from V and 4 bases from J, the junction contained 9 bases not matched to a gene. CDR3 protein: CASSRVSTSSTGELFF. CDR3 DNA sequence: TGTGCCAGCTCACGCGTCTCGACTAGCAGCACCGGGGAGCTGTTTTTT.

Details on this clonotype: This may arise from a read error, as a much more abundant clone is one base away. The chain employs TRBV29-1 and TRBJ1-2, with 9 bases lining up with TRBD1. The trim removed 2 bases at V and 8 bases at J, leaving 12 bases unmatched. The CDR3 length is 15 residues. Per germline, CDR1 SQVTM and CDR2 ANQGSEA. CDR3 in amino acids: CSVEPRTGEDRGYTF. The CDR3 nucleotides read TGCAGCGTTGAACCCAGGACAGGGGAGGATCGGGGCTACACCTTC. Full variable domain (missing parts from reference TRBV29-1 and TRBJ1-2): SAVISQKPSRDICQRGTSLTIQCQVDSQVTMMFWYRQQPGQSLTLIATANQGSEATYESGFVIDKFPISRPNLTFSTLTVSNMSPEDSSIYLCSVEPRTGEDRGYTFGSGTRLTVV.

The V and J genes are TRBV20-1 and TRBJ1-4; 9 bases align to TRBD1. The CDR3 runs 15 residues. Unmatched junction bases numbered 9, after V lost 6 bases and J lost 4 bases. Germline CDR1 reads DFQATT; CDR2 reads SNEGSKA (reference sequence). The CDR3 nucleotides read TGCAGTGCGAGGACAGGGGACCAGGGTAATGAAAAACTGTTTTTT. This codes for CSARTGDQGNEKLFF.

This clonotype was picked up a small number of times. V and J are TRBV4-1 and TRBJ1-4, with D tentatively TRBD1 (5 bases). V lost 4 bases to trimming and J lost 7 bases, with 13 bases between them. Germline V gene lookup returns CDR1 MGHRA and CDR2 YSYEKL. This CDR3 has 14 amino acids. The CDR3 nucleotides read TGCGCCAGCAGCCCCCGGGGGGGTGGTGAAAAACTGTTTTTT. It specifies CASSPRGGGEKLFF.

The rearrangement uses TRBV10-3 and TRBJ2-7; D tentatively reads TRBD1 or TRBD2 (5 bases each). Germline CDR1 ENHRY, CDR2 SYGVKD. V was cut by 6 bases and J by 3 bases, with 18 bases left in between. CDR3 length: 15 residues. CDR3 sequence reads: CAISSGAGRDYEQYF. The DNA of the CDR3 is TGTGCCATCAGCTCCGGTGCGGGCAGGGACTACGAGCAGTACTTC.

This chain connects TRBV20-1 to TRBJ1-1, with D perhaps TRBD1 (6 bases). The CDR3 is made up of 12 amino acids. Germline CDR1 DFQATT, CDR2 SNEGSKA (reference sequence). V lost 5 bases and J lost 0, with 7 bases in between. This chain's CDR3 is CSAHRVNTEAFF. The CDR3 DNA reads as TGCAGTGCTCACAGGGTGAACACTGAAGCTTTCTTT.

In this sample, this clonotype turned up a few times. The gene calls are TRBV6-2 or TRBV6-3 and TRBJ2-1, with TRBD1 identical over 9 bases. Germline loops: CDR1 MNHEY, CDR2 SVGEGT. Trimming took 6 bases from V and 10 from J; bases not matched to a gene: 13. This CDR3 has 15 amino acids. The CDR3 protein is CASRLPGTGTPEQFF. CDR3 DNA: TGTGCCAGCAGACTACCCGGGACAGGGACGCCCGAGCAGTTCTTC.

This clonotype was counted between two and nine times. The V gene is TRBV12-3 or TRBV12-4, the J gene TRBJ1-1, with D unresolved. The CDR3 loop spans 14 amino acids. Trimming removed 3 bases from V and 3 bases from J, with 11 bases in between. Written as DNA, the CDR3 is TGTGCCAGCAGTTTCGGTGCAGCTCACACTGAAGCTTTCTTT. Amino acid sequence: CASSFGAAHTEAFF.

This clonotype was counted a few times. The chain has TRBV28 and TRBJ2-1, with D possibly matching TRBD2 (6 bases). Trimming took 5 bases from V and 0 from J, leaving 14 bases between them. CDR1 is MDHEN, CDR2 SYDVKM, per germline. The length of the CDR3 is 16 residues. As DNA, the CDR3 is TGTGCCAGCAGTGGGTCACTAGCTAGCTCCTACAATGAGCAGTTCTTC. Amino acids: CASSGSLASSYNEQFF.

This clonotype appeared a few times. The V and J genes are TRBV5-1 and TRBJ2-7; D not resolved. The CDR3 is 13 residues long. Germline assignment: CDR1 SGHRS and CDR2 YFSETQ. Trimming stripped 1 base from V and 5 bases from J, with 10 bases between. The CDR3, as DNA: TGCGCCAGCAGCTTGCAACTTACCGACGAGCAGTACTTC. Its protein is CASSLQLTDEQYF.

This chain connects TRBV7-9 to TRBJ2-7; no reliable D call. CDR3 length: 14 amino acids. V was cut by 4 bases and J by 5 bases, with 15 bases left in between. Germline V gene sequence: CDR1 SEHNR, CDR2 FQNEAQ (reference sequence). The CDR3 DNA follows: TGTGCCAGCAGCTCTGGGTTGCCTGGGGACGAGCAGTACTTC. The encoded protein is CASSSGLPGDEQYF. The full variable domain, with the rest looked up from reference TRBV7-9 and TRBJ2-7, is DTGVSQNPRHKITKRGQNVTFRCDPISEHNRLYWYRQTLGQGPEFLTYFQNEAQLEKSRLLSDRFSAERPKGSFSTLEIQRTEQGDSAMYLCASSSGLPGDEQYFGPGTRLTVT.

This chain links TRBV6-2 or TRBV6-3 with TRBJ2-1, with 8 bases matching TRBD1. Germline loops: CDR1 MNHEY, CDR2 SVGEGT. The length of the CDR3 is 13 residues. The ends lost 2 bases at V and 10 bases at J; junction bases unmatched: 4. CDR3 nucleotides: TGTGCCAGCAGTTACCTGACAGGGGCCGAGCAGTTCTTC. Protein product: CASSYLTGAEQFF.